These T cell receptor beta chains were read from a single sample in a study of a mutant IDH1 vaccine in newly diagnosed glioma. Some clones are missing from TCRdb's copy, which holds only in-frame ones; the method was immunoSEQ multiplex PCR. The data show around 53,000 clones, approximately 84% seen once. These receptors' targets are unknown. The sample consisted of PBMCs, taken from a glioma patient whose treatment included an IDH1 peptide vaccine. The receptors derive from a woman in her twenties or thirties with glioma. Some clones in this sample may be carry-over from other donors' samples. The CDR3 runs from the conserved cysteine through the conserved F or W. Fields, in order: V gene, J gene, D gene, clone size, CDR3 protein. D genes are given only for firm matches. The size of a clone is reported for some rows only, either as once, few or many, or as a class for expanded clones.

>TRBV7-4|TRBJ2-3|TRBD2|.
CASRTRIGLAGGPGTDTQYF
>TRBV4-1|TRBJ2-7|.|.
CASSQQGNYEQYF
>TRBV28|TRBJ1-5|.|.
CASSPPAGGSNQPQHF
>TRBV6-1|TRBJ2-6|.|.
CASNLSGANVLTF
>TRBV25-1|TRBJ1-1|TRBD1|once
CASSAPGGETEAFF
>TRBV19|TRBJ2-2|.|once
CASSMVAGELFF
>TRBV6-6|TRBJ2-1|.|.
CAAAAGRYNEQFF
>TRBV7-9|TRBJ2-1|.|.
CASSSALTHNEQFF
>TRBV10-1|TRBJ2-1|.|.
CASSGPALLRNEQFF
>TRBV5-6|TRBJ2-1|.|.
CASSFGTVGPNEQFF
>TRBV14|TRBJ1-1|.|few
CASSHRTGGGTEAFF
>TRBV6-1|TRBJ2-4|TRBD2|.
CASSESASGLTKNIQYF
>TRBV18|TRBJ2-7|.|.
CASSPDGYEQYF
>TRBV6-1|TRBJ2-1|.|.
CASSVRPPGENSYNEQFF
>TRBV19|TRBJ1-4|.|.
CASKDGGLEKLFF
>TRBV7-7|TRBJ2-1|TRBD2|.
CASSLALAGGAAGEQFF
>TRBV6-5|TRBJ1-1|TRBD1|few
CASSYGAGGTEAFF
>TRBV5-1|TRBJ2-7|.|.
CASSGGQLAFTSSYEQYF
>TRBV7-2|TRBJ2-1|.|.
CASSLARQSYNEQFF
>TRBV29-1|TRBJ1-2|.|.
CSASGQGKSYGYTF
>TRBV18|TRBJ1-1|TRBD1|.
CASSGTGGWTEAFF
>TRBV11-3|TRBJ2-2|.|.
CASSPRGRWASAPNTGELFF
>TRBV5-4|TRBJ2-7|TRBD1|few
CASSPPGQGYHEQYF
>TRBV7-9|TRBJ2-7|TRBD1|.
CASSFGQGAVEQYF